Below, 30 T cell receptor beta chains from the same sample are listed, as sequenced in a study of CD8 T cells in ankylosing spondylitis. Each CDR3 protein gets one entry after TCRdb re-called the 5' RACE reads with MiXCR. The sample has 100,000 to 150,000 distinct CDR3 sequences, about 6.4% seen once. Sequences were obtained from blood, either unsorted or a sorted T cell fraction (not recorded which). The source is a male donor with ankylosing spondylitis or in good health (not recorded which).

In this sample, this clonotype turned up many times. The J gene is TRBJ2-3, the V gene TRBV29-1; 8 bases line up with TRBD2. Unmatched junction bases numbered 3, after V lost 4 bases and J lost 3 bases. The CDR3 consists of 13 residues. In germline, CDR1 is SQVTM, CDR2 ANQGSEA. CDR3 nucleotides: TGCAGCGTTGCGGGAGGGCCTACAGATACGCAGTATTTT. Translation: CSVAGGPTDTQYF.

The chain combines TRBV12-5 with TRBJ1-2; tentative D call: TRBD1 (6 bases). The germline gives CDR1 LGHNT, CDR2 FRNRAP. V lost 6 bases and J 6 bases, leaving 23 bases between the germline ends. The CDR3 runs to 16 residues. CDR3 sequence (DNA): TGTGCTAGTGGCCCCGGGGGGGCTCCGGCACGGGATGGCTACACCTTC. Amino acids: CASGPGGAPARDGYTF.

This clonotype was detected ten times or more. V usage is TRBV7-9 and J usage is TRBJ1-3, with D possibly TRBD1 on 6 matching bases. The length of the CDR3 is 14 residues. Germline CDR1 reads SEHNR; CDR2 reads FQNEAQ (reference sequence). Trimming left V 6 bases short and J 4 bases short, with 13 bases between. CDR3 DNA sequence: TGTGCCAGCAGGTCAGGGACACAAGGAAACACCATATATTTT. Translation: CASRSGTQGNTIYF.

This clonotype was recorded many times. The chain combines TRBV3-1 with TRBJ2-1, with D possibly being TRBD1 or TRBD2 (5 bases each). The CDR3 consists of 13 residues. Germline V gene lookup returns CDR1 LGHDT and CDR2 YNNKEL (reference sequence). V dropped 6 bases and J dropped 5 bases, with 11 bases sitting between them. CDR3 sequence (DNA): TGTGCCAGCAGGCGAAGGGACGACAATGAGCAGTTCTTC. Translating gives CASRRRDDNEQFF.

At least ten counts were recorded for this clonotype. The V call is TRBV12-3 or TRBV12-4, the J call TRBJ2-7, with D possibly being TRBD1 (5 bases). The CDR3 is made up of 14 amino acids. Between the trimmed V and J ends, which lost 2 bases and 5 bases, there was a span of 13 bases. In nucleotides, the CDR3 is TGTGCCAGCAGTTTATTTGCTGTGGACAACGAGCAGTACTTC. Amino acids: CASSLFAVDNEQYF.

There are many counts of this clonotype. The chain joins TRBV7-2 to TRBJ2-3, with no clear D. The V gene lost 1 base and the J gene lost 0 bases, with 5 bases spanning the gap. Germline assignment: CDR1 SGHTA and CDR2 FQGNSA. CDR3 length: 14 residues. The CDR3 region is CASSLELSTDTQYF. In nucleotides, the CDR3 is TGTGCCAGCAGCTTAGAACTCAGCACAGATACGCAGTATTTT.

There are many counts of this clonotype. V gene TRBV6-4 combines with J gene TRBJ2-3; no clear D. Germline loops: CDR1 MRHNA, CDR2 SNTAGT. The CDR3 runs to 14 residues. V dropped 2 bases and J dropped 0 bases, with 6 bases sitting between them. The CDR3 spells CASSDRTSTDTQYF. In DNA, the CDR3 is TGTGCCAGCAGTGACCGCACTAGCACAGATACGCAGTATTTT.

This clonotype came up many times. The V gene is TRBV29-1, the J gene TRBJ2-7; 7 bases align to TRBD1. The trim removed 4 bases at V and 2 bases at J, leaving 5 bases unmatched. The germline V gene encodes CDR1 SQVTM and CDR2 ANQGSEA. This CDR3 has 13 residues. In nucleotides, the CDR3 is TGCAGCGTTGCCGGGACAGACCCCTACGAGCAGTACTTC. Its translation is CSVAGTDPYEQYF.

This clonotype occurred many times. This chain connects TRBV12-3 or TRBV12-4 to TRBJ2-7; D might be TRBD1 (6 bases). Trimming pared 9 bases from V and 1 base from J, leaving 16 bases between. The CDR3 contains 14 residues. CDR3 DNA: TGTGCCAGTAGGGACACGGAGAGATCCTACGAGCAGTACTTC. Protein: CASRDTERSYEQYF.

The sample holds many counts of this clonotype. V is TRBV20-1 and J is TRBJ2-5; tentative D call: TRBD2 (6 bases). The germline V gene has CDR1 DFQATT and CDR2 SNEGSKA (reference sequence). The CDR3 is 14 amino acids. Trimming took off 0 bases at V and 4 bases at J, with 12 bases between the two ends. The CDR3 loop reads CSARDRGITETQYF. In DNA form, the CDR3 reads TGCAGTGCTAGAGATCGGGGGATTACAGAGACCCAGTACTTC.

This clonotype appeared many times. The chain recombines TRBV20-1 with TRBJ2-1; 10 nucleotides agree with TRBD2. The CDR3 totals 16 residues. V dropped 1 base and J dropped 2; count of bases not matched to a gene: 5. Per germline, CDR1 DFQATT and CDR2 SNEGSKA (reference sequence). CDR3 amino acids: CSARVPGLAPYNEQFF. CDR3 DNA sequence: TGCAGTGCTAGAGTCCCGGGACTAGCGCCCTACAATGAGCAGTTCTTC.

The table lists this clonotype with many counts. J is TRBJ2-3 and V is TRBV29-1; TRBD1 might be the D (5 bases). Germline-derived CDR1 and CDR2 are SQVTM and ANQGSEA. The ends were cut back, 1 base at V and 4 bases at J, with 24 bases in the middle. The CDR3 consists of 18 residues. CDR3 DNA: TGCAGCGTTGAAGGGCAGGACAAACATTTTCCAGACGCAGATACGCAGTATTTT. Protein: CSVEGQDKHFPDADTQYF.

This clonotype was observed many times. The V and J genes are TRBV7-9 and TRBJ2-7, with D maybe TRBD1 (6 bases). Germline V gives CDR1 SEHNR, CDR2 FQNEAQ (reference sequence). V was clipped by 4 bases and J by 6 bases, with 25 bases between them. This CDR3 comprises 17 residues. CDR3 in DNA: TGTGCCAGCAGCTCTATTTTCAGGGGACGGGCAAGGGGCGAGCAGTACTTC. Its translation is CASSSIFRGRARGEQYF.

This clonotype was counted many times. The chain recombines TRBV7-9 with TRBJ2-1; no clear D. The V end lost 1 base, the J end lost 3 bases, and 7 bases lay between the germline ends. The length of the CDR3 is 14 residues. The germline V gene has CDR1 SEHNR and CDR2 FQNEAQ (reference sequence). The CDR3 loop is CASSLVVSYNEQFF. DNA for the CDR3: TGTGCCAGCAGCTTAGTCGTCAGCTACAATGAGCAGTTCTTC.

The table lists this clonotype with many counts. The chain's CDR3 is CSVEARANTEAFF. For the CDR3, the DNA is TGCAGCGTTGAGGCCAGGGCGAACACTGAAGCTTTCTTT. V gene TRBV29-1 combines with J gene TRBJ1-1; the D gene is possibly TRBD1 (5 bases). There are 13 residues in the CDR3. Germline CDR1 and CDR2: SQVTM and ANQGSEA. Trimming took 3 bases from V and 1 from J, leaving 9 bases between them. The full variable domain, with the rest looked up from reference TRBV29-1 and TRBJ1-1, is SAVISQKPSRDICQRGTSLTIQCQVDSQVTMMFWYRQQPGQSLTLIATANQGSEATYESGFVIDKFPISRPNLTFSTLTVSNMSPEDSSIYLCSVEARANTEAFFGQGTRLTVV.

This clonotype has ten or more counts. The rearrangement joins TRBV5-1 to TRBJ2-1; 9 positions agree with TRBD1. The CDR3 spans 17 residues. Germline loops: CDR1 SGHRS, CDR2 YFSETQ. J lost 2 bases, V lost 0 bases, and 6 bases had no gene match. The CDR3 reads CASSLGGTGLTYNEQFF. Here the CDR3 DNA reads TGCGCCAGCAGCTTGGGGGGGACAGGGTTGACCTACAATGAGCAGTTCTTC.

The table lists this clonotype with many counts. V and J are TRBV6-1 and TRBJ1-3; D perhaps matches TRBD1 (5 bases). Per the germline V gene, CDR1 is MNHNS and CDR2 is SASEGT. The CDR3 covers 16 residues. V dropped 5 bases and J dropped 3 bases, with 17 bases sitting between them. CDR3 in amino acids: CASSPGTHLGGNTIYF. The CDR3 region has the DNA TGTGCCAGCAGTCCCGGGACCCACTTGGGTGGAAACACCATATATTTT.

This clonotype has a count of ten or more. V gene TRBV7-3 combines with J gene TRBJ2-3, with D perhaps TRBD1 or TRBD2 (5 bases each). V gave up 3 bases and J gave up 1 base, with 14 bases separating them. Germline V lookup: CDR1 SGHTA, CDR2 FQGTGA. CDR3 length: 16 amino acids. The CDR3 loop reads CASSFPRDGGTDTQYF. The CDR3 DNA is TGTGCCAGCAGCTTTCCCCGGGACGGAGGCACAGATACGCAGTATTTT.

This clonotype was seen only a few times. CDR3 sequence (DNA): TGCGCCAGCAGCCTAACAGGGGCCTTATTTCGGGAGCAGTACTTC. It yields the protein CASSLTGALFREQYF. The chain uses TRBV5-1 and TRBJ2-7; TRBD1 agrees at 7 bases. The V gene end was trimmed by 4 bases and the J gene end by 7 bases; junction bases not matched to a gene: 14. The CDR3 is made up of 15 amino acids. From germline, CDR1 is SGHRS and CDR2 YFSETQ.

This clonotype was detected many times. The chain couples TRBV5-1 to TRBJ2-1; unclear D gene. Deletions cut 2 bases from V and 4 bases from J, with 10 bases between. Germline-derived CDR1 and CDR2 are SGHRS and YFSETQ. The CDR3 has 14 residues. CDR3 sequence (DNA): TGCGCCAGCAGCTTACAAGTAGAATACAATGAGCAGTTCTTC. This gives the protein CASSLQVEYNEQFF. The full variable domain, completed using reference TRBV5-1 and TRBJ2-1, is KAGVTQTPRYLIKTRGQQVTLSCSPISGHRSVSWYQQTPGQGLQFLFEYFSETQRNKGNFPGRFSGRQFSNSRSEMNVSTLELGDSALYLCASSLQVEYNEQFFGPGTRLTVL.

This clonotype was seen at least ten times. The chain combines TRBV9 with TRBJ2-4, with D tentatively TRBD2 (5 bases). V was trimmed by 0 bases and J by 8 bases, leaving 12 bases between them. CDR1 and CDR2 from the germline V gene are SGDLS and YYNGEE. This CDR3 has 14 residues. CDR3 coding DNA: TGTGCCAGCAGCGTAGTAACCGAGGGCGACATTCAGTACTTC. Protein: CASSVVTEGDIQYF.

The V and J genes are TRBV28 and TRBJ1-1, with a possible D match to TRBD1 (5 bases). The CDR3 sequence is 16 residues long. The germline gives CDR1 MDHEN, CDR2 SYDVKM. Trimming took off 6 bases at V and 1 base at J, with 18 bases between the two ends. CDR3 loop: CASRTKTRGGNTEAFF. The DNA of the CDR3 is TGTGCCAGCAGAACAAAAACGAGGGGTGGGAACACTGAAGCTTTCTTT.

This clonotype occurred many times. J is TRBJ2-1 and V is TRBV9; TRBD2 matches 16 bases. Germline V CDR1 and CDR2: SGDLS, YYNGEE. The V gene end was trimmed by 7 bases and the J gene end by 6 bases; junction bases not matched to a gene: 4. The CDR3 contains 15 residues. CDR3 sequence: CASAGTSGRGNEQFF. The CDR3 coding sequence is TGTGCCAGCGCAGGGACTAGCGGGAGGGGCAATGAGCAGTTCTTC.

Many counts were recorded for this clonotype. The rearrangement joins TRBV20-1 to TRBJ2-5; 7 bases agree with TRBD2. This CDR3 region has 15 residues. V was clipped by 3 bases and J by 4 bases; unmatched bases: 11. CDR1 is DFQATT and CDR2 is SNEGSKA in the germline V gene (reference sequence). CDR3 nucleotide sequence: TGCAGTGCTAGGACCCCCGGGCTAGCGGTAGAGACCCAGTACTTC. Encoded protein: CSARTPGLAVETQYF.

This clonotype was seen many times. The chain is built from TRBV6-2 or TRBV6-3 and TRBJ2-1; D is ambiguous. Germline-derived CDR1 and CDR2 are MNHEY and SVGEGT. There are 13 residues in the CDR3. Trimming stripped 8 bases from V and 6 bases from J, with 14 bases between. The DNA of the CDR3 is TGTGCCAGCCATTTGGTTGGAGTCAATGAGCAGTTCTTC. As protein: CASHLVGVNEQFF.

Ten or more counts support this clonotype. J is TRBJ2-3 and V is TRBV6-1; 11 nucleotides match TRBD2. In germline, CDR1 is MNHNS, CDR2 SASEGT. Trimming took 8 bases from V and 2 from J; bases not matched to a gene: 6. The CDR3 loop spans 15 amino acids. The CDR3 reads CASLIAGGNTDTQYF. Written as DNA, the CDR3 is TGTGCCAGCTTAATAGCGGGAGGGAACACAGATACGCAGTATTTT.

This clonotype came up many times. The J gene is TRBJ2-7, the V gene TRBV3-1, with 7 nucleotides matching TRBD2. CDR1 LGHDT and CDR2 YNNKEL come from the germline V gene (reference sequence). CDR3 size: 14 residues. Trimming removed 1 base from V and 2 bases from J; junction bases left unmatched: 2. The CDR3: CASSQALATYEQYF. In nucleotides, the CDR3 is TGTGCCAGCAGCCAAGCACTAGCGACCTACGAGCAGTACTTC.

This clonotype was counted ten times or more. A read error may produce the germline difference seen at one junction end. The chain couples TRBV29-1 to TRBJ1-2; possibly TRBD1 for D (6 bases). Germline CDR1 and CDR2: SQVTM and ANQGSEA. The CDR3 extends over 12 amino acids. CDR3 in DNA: TGCAGCGTCGAAGTGGCAGGGGAAGGCTACACCTTC. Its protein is CSVEVAGEGYTF.

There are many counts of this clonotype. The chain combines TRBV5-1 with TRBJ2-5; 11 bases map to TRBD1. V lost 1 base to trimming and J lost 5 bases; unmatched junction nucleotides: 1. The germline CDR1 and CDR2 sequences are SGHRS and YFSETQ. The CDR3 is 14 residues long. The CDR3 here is CASSLWTGGETQYF. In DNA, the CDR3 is TGCGCCAGCAGCTTGTGGACAGGGGGCGAGACCCAGTACTTC.

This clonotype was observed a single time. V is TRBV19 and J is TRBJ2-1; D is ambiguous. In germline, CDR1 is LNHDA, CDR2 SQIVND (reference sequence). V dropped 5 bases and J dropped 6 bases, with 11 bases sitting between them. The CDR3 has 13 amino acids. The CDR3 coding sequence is TGTGCCAGTAGTTCCTTCCCTAGCAATGAGCAGTTCTTC. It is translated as CASSSFPSNEQFF.